The clone carrying this T cell receptor (beta chain) was observed many times. Its antigen is unknown. Unique molecular identifiers were used in preparing the TCRbeta library. In TCRdb, the PCR reads were re-called with MiXCR into one record per CDR3 protein. The table lists hundreds of thousands of distinct CDR3 sequences, more than 20% of them singletons. The data are from a study of T-cell reconstitution after alpha-beta-depleted transplantation in children. General study points: As was reported, about two months after transplant, alpha-beta T cells came from several hundred expanded graft clones. A year post-transplant, T-cell counts and diversity derived mostly from newly produced T cells. Surviving recipient T cells and thymic progenitors underlay high day-60 TCRbeta diversity in some patients.

The specimen comprised PBMCs, sampled before TCRalphabeta/CD19-depleted stem cell transplant. This TCR was sampled from a girl aged 2-10 years with Fanconi anemia, due to receive a stem cell transplant.

Here the CDR3 DNA reads TGCAGCGTTGGACCAGGGAAGCAGTTCTTC. Its translation is CSVGPGKQFF. The rearrangement uses TRBV29-1 and TRBJ2-1, with a weak D call TRBD1 (5 bases). V lost 4 bases and J lost 11, with 9 bases in between. The CDR3 runs to 10 residues. Germline V gene sequence: CDR1 SQVTM, CDR2 ANQGSEA.